Below, 18 T cell receptor beta chains from the same sample are listed, as sequenced in a study of T cells in localized non-small cell lung cancer. The data were produced by immunoSEQ multiplex PCR, yet TCRdb's version contains in-frame clones alone and is incomplete. The profile shows approximately 11,000 clones, around 82% of them singletons. Material: peripheral blood mononuclear cells, obtained before any cancer treatment. These receptors all stem from a female donor at least 60 years old with stage II lung adenocarcinoma.

V and J are TRBV6-5 and TRBJ1-3; D gene ambiguous. Trimming pared 6 bases from V and 2 bases from J, leaving 14 bases between. CDR1 is MNHEY, CDR2 SVGAGI, per germline. The CDR3 length is 15 residues. The CDR3 protein is CASSLDRPPGNTIYF. DNA for the CDR3: TGTGCCAGCAGCCTGGACCGACCCCCTGGAAACACCATATATTTT.

This clone has only a few counts. CDR3 sequence reads: CASSPPSQKGREQYF. CDR3 DNA sequence: TGTGCCAGCTCACCACCGTCCCAAAAGGGTCGCGAGCAGTACTTC. The rearrangement uses TRBV18 and TRBJ2-7; D call uncertain. The CDR3 totals 15 residues. Germline V CDR1 and CDR2: KGHSH, LQKENI. Trimming removed 0 bases from V and 6 bases from J, with 15 bases in between. The full variable domain, in which reference TRBV18 and TRBJ2-7 provide the parts outside the CDR3, is NAGVMQNPRHLVRRRGQEARLRCSPMKGHSHVYWYRQLPEEGLKFMVYLQKENIIDESGMPKERFSAEFPKEGPSILRIQQVVRGDSAAYFCASSPPSQKGREQYFGPGTRLTVT.

V usage is TRBV2 and J usage is TRBJ1-1; TRBD1 matches 8 bases. This CDR3 comprises 16 residues. Per germline, CDR1 SNHLY and CDR2 FYNNEI. Trimming took 2 bases from V and 0 from J; bases not matched to a gene: 5. CDR3 sequence reads: CASSELGTGLNTEAFF. As DNA, the CDR3 is TGTGCCAGCAGTGAACTAGGGACAGGCTTGAACACTGAAGCTTTCTTT.

This sequence joins TRBV5-1 and TRBJ1-1; D may be TRBD1 (5 bases). V gave up 4 bases and J gave up 1 base, with 8 bases separating them. This CDR3 spans 13 amino acids. Germline CDR1 reads SGHRS; CDR2 reads YFSETQ. The CDR3 region is CASSRGPNTEAFF. The CDR3 bases are TGCGCCAGCAGCCGGGGACCGAACACTGAAGCTTTCTTT.

This rearrangement joins TRBV5-1 to TRBJ1-1; unclear D gene. CDR1 and CDR2 from the germline V gene are SGHRS and YFSETQ. The germline V and J ends were trimmed by 4 bases and 1 base, with 17 bases remaining between them. The CDR3 runs 16 residues. The CDR3 DNA sequence: TGCGCCAGCAGCCGGACGGCCGGCTGGGGGAACACTGAAGCTTTCTTT. It yields the protein CASSRTAGWGNTEAFF.

The sample holds a few counts of this clone. This chain joins TRBV7-2 and TRBJ1-5; D perhaps matches TRBD1 (6 bases). The V and J ends lost 6 bases and 7 bases respectively, with 16 bases between them. This CDR3 is 14 amino acids long. Germline V lookup: CDR1 SGHTA, CDR2 FQGNSA. CDR3 sequence: CASRDTGSEQPQHF. CDR3 in DNA: TGTGCCAGCAGGGACACAGGGTCGGAACAGCCCCAGCATTTT. The full variable domain, in which reference TRBV7-2 and TRBJ1-5 provide the parts outside the CDR3, is GAGVSQSPSNKVTEKGKDVELRCDPISGHTALYWYRQSLGQGLEFLIYFQGNSAPDKSGLPSDRFSAERTGGSVSTLTIQRTQQEDSAVYLCASRDTGSEQPQHFGDGTRLSIL.

This chain uses TRBV28 with TRBJ1-1; no clear D. There are 12 residues in the CDR3. Trimming shortened V by 11 bases and J by 3 bases, and 13 bases separated the two germline ends. CDR1 and CDR2 from the germline V gene are MDHEN and SYDVKM. The CDR3 sequence: CASGGLDTEAFF. The CDR3 bases are TGTGCCTCTGGAGGGTTGGACACTGAAGCTTTCTTT. The whole variable domain, filled in from reference TRBV28 and TRBJ1-1, reads DVKVTQSSRYLVKRTGEKVFLECVQDMDHENMFWYRQDPGLGLRLIYFSYDVKMKEKGDIPEGYSVSREKKERFSLILESASTNQTSMYLCASGGLDTEAFFGQGTRLTVV.

V and J are TRBV9 and TRBJ1-1, with D perhaps matching TRBD1 (5 bases). The germline gives CDR1 SGDLS, CDR2 YYNGEE. Trimming took 6 bases from V and 7 from J, leaving 16 bases between them. The CDR3 runs 13 residues. DNA of the CDR3: TGTGCCAGCAACCGCATCCTCCAGGGTGAAGCTTTCTTT. Its translation: CASNRILQGEAFF.

This rearrangement joins TRBV28 to TRBJ1-2; TRBD1 is a possible D gene (5 bases). Germline loops: CDR1 MDHEN, CDR2 SYDVKM. The CDR3 spans 15 residues. V was trimmed by 7 bases and J by 4 bases, leaving 19 bases between them. The CDR3 DNA sequence: TGTGCCAGCATCTCCTCCGAGCCGGGGGGCTATGGCTACACCTTC. Translating it yields CASISSEPGGYGYTF.

In its sample, this clone is medium-sized (0.01 to 0.1%). The chain carries TRBV28 and TRBJ2-3; 9 bases map to TRBD2. The CDR3 loop spans 17 amino acids. Germline assignment: CDR1 MDHEN and CDR2 SYDVKM. After removal of 0 bases from V and 0 bases from J, the junction contained 4 bases not matched to a gene. The CDR3 bases are TGTGCCAGCAGTTTATGGGCTAGCGGGACTAGCACAGATACGCAGTATTTT. Residues: CASSLWASGTSTDTQYF.

Details on this clone: The junction departs from the called germline gene at one end, perhaps through a read error. The CDR3 here is CASSPPEREAINEQLF. The CDR3 coding sequence is TGTGCCAGCTCACCACCTGAGCGGGAGGCAATAAATGAGCAGCTCTTC. V and J are TRBV18 and TRBJ2-1; TRBD2 matches at 9 bases. The CDR3 contains 16 residues. Germline V CDR1 and CDR2: KGHSH, LQKENI.

The chain uses TRBV5-1 and TRBJ2-3, with 7 bases lining up with TRBD1. V was pared by 5 bases and J by 0 bases, with 6 bases of the junction left unmatched. The CDR3 extends over 15 amino acids. The germline CDR1 and CDR2 sequences are SGHRS and YFSETQ. The CDR3 nucleotides are TGCGCCAGCAGTTCTACAGGGGCCAGCACAGATACGCAGTATTTT. Translation gives CASSSTGASTDTQYF.

The rearrangement joins TRBV4-1 to TRBJ1-3; 8 positions match TRBD1. Germline CDR1 reads MGHRA; CDR2 reads YSYEKL. The CDR3 covers 16 residues. The V gene end was trimmed by 6 bases and the J gene end by 3 bases; junction bases not matched to a gene: 10. CDR3 loop: CASRQTQGASGNTIYF. CDR3 bases: TGCGCCAGCAGGCAAACCCAGGGGGCGAGTGGAAACACCATATATTTT.

The chain couples TRBV29-1 to TRBJ1-5, with D perhaps TRBD1 (5 bases). V lost 6 bases and J 3 bases, leaving 12 bases between the germline ends. Germline V CDR1 and CDR2: SQVTM, ANQGSEA. The CDR3 is 13 residues long. Here the CDR3 DNA reads TGCAGCGTGATAGACAGTTACAATCAGCCCCAGCATTTT. Translating it yields CSVIDSYNQPQHF.

This chain connects TRBV10-3 to TRBJ1-4, with TRBD1 matching 8 bases. Germline CDR1 ENHRY, CDR2 SYGVKD. V lost 0 bases and J lost 9; bases outside the gene matches: 6. The CDR3 is made up of 15 amino acids. Here the CDR3 reads CAISESAGGAKKLFF. The CDR3 DNA reads as TGTGCCATCAGTGAGTCGGCAGGGGGCGCGAAAAAACTGTTTTTT.

The chain joins TRBV27 to TRBJ1-5; tentative D call: TRBD1 (6 bases). Germline CDR1 and CDR2: MNHEY and SMNVEV (reference sequence). This CDR3 has 15 residues. Trimming removed 3 bases at V and 1 base at J, with 10 bases between. The CDR3 loop reads CASSFNQGSNQPQHF. The CDR3 DNA follows: TGTGCCAGCAGTTTTAACCAGGGGAGCAATCAGCCCCAGCATTTT.

J is TRBJ2-7 and V is TRBV2; 9 bases fit TRBD1. With 9 bases clipped from V and 2 bases from J, the junction kept 5 bases outside the gene matches. Germline CDR1 is SNHLY and CDR2 is FYNNEI. The CDR3 contains 13 residues. CDR3 in DNA: TGTGCCAGTGCGAGGGACAGGGCCTACGAGCAGTACTTC. Protein sequence: CASARDRAYEQYF.

Only a few counts were recorded for this clone. The chain is built from TRBV18 and TRBJ1-5; no clear D gene. V dropped 3 bases and J dropped 1 base, with 4 bases sitting between them. Germline loops: CDR1 KGHSH, CDR2 LQKENI. The CDR3 covers 13 residues. CDR3 protein: CASSPYSNQPQHF. The CDR3 DNA reads TGTGCCAGCTCACCTTACAGCAATCAGCCCCAGCATTTT.